The TCR beta chain under discussion was sequenced for a study of Graves' ophthalmopathy and Graves' hyperthyroidism. This CDR3 region has 18 residues. V gave up 1 base and J gave up 2 bases, with 15 bases separating them. The germline V gene encodes CDR1 MGHRA and CDR2 YSYEKL. CDR3 regions of TCR beta were amplified from RNA transcripts. HTBI primers were used in a first-round RT-PCR, which preceded a second-round multiplex PCR. TCRdb passed the multiplex PCR reads through MiXCR, listing each CDR3 protein once. The data hold hundreds of thousands of distinct CDR3 sequences, with over 40% observed a single time.

This clonotype was obtained from an adult man with Graves' ophthalmopathy. The chain recombines TRBV4-1 with TRBJ2-6, with a tentative D call TRBD1 (7 bases). Sequenced: peripheral blood. CDR3 residues: CASSQGPQGGAGANVLTF. The CDR3 DNA sequence: TGCGCCAGCAGCCAAGGCCCCCAGGGGGGAGCTGGGGCCAACGTCCTGACTTTC.